The clone carrying this TCR beta chain was observed a handful of times. What it binds is unknown. Deletions cut 7 bases from V and 5 bases from J, with 18 bases between. This CDR3 region has 14 residues. TCRdb fed the reads into MiXCR, producing one record per CDR3 protein. The repertoire holds about 69,000 distinct CDR3 sequences, roughly 20% seen once, with 8% to 9% in the top ten. This record belongs to a study of type 1 regulatory T cells. Study-wide results and limits: Compared with non-Tr1 cells, Tr1 cells showed a narrower TCR repertoire.

The rearrangement links TRBV12-3 or TRBV12-4 to TRBJ2-7; D is undetermined. The TCR was taken from a human donor in good health. Sequenced input: cultured type 1 regulatory T (Tr1) cells, either the whole culture or a sorted fraction (not recorded which). CDR3 region: CASIGQEFRDEQYF. DNA of the CDR3: TGTGCCAGCATCGGGCAGGAGTTTAGGGACGAGCAGTACTTC.